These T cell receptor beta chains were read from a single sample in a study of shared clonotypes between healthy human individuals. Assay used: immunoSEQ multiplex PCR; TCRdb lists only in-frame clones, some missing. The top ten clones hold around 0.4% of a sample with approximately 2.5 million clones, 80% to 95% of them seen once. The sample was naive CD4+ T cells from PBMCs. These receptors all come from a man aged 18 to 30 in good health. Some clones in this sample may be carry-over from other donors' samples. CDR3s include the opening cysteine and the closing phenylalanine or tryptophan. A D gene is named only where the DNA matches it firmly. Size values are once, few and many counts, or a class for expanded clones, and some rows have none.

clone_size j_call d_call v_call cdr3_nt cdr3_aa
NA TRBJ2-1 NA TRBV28 TGTGCCACCCGGAAGAGCTCCTACAATGAGCAGTTCTTC CATRKSSYNEQFF
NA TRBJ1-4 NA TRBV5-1 TGCGCCAGCAGCAGTACAGGGAGGACTAATGAAAAACTGTTTTTT CASSSTGRTNEKLFF
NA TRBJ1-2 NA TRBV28 TGTGCCAGCAGACCCAATCGGGGGAAAGCTAACTATGGCTACACCTTC CASRPNRGKANYGYTF
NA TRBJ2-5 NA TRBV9 TGTGCCAGCACCCGCCTCGGGATCGGACAAGAGACCCAGTACTTC CASTRLGIGQETQYF
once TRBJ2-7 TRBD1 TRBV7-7 TGTGCCAGCAGCCGCGACAGGGGGTCCCACGAGCAGTACTTC CASSRDRGSHEQYF
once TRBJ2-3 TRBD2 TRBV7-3 TGTGCCAGCAGCTTAGGCGGGAGCAGAAGCACAGATACGCAGTATTTT CASSLGGSRSTDTQYF
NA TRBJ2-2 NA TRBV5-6 TGTGCCAGCAGCTTGTACTATAACACCGGGGAGCTGTTTTTT CASSLYYNTGELFF
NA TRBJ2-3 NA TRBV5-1 TGCGCCAGCAGCCCCCAAGGAACAGATACGCAGTATTTT CASSPQGTDTQYF
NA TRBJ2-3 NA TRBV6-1 TGTGCCAGCAGCCCGACTAATACGCAGTATTTT CASSPTNTQYF
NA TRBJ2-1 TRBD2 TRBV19 TGTGCCAGTAGTCCATGGACTAGCGGGAGGGCCAATGAGCAGTTCTTC CASSPWTSGRANEQFF
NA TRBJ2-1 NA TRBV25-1 TGTGCCAGCAGTGTGCTAGCGAAGCAGTTCTTC CASSVLAKQFF
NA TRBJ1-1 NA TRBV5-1 TGCGCCAGCAGTACAACAGCTTTCACTGAAGCTTTCTTT CASSTTAFTEAFF
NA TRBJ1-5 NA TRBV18 TGTGCCAGCTCTCCTGGCCTAAGTCAGCCCCAGCATTTT CASSPGLSQPQHF
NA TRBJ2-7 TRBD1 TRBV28 TGTGCCAGCAGTGACGTAAGCCCCGGGACAGGGTACGAGCAGTACTTC CASSDVSPGTGYEQYF
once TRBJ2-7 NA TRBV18 TGTGCCAGCTCACCACAGCTGACAGGAACCTACGAGCAGTACTTC CASSPQLTGTYEQYF
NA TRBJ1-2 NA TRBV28 TGTGCCAGCAGTTGGAGAGGGGCTAACTATGGCTACACCTTC CASSWRGANYGYTF
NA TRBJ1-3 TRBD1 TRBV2 TGTGCCAGCAGTCCCAGGACAGGGGGAAACACCATATATTTT CASSPRTGGNTIYF
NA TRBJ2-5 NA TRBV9 TGTGCCAGCAGCGTAGGAGGGGAGACTGGGACCCAGTACTTC CASSVGGETGTQYF
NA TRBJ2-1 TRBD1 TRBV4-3 TGCGCCAGCAGCCGAGGACAGGGGGCCGAGTCCGGCAATGAGCAGTTCTTC CASSRGQGAESGNEQFF
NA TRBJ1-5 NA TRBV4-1 TGCGCCAGCAGCCAATCCGTAAATCAGCCCCAGCATTTT CASSQSVNQPQHF
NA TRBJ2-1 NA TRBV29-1 TGCAGCGTACGGGAGTCCGGGCCCAGCTCCTACAATGAGCAGTTCTTC CSVRESGPSSYNEQFF
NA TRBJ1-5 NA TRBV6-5 TGTGCCAGCAGTTACTCGAGGCAGACTCAGCCCCAGCATTTT CASSYSRQTQPQHF
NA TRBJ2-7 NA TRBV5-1 TGCGCCAGCAGCTTGGTACCGGACACTATACGCGAGCAGTACTTC CASSLVPDTIREQYF
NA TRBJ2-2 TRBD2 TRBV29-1 TGCAGCGTTGCTACTAGCGGGAGTAACATCGGGGAGCTGTTTTTT CSVATSGSNIGELFF
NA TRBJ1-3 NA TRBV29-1 TGTAGCGTTCGGCAAGTCGGAGACACCATATATTTT CSVRQVGDTIYF
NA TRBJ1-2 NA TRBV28 TGTGCCAGCAGTTCCTCGGACTTCTATGGCTACACCTTC CASSSSDFYGYTF
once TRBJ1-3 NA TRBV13 TGTGCCAGCGAACGGAGGGGAAACACCATATATTTT CASERRGNTIYF
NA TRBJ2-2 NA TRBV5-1 TGCGCCAGCAGCCTGGACCCTGGCGGCGGGGAGCTGTTTTTT CASSLDPGGGELFF
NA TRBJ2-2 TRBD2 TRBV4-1 TGCGCCAGCAGCCTGACCCTAGCGGGAGGGGCCGGGGAGCTGTTTTTT CASSLTLAGGAGELFF
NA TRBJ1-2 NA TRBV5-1 TGCGCCAGCAGCTTGGTGGTAGGACAAGGCTACACCTTC CASSLVVGQGYTF
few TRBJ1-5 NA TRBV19 TGTGCCAGTAGGATTGACAGCGGCCCCAATCAGCCCCAGCATTTT CASRIDSGPNQPQHF
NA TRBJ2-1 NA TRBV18 TGTGCCAGCTCACCAGTTGCGGCTAACAATGAGCAGTTCTTC CASSPVAANNEQFF